These T cell receptor beta chains were read from a single sample in a study of T cell repertoires in cytomegalovirus infection. TCRdb ran MiXCR on the reads and lists one entry per CDR3 protein. The profile shows approximately 200,000 distinct CDR3 sequences, roughly 28% of them singletons. The specimen was PBMCs. The receptors derive from a human donor in good health (CMV status not recorded). Some clones in this sample may be carry-over from other donors' samples. Each CDR3 is given without its conserved first and last residue. Clone sizes are given selectively: once, few, many, or a class where the clone is expanded.

clone size: few; V gene: TRBV7-2; J gene: TRBJ2-1; CDR3 protein: ASSYNSNEQF
clone size: NA; V gene: TRBV12-3/TRBV12-4; J gene: TRBJ2-7; CDR3 protein: ASSLGGDWREQY
clone size: few; V gene: TRBV5-6; J gene: TRBJ2-3; CDR3 protein: ASSLVTGTGGADTQY
clone size: NA; V gene: TRBV7-3; J gene: TRBJ2-1; CDR3 protein: ASTFSGDHNEQF
clone size: few; V gene: TRBV11-2; J gene: TRBJ2-5; CDR3 protein: ASSPQGSGGTETQY
clone size: NA; V gene: TRBV30; J gene: TRBJ2-5; CDR3 protein: AWRGLQAQETQY
clone size: NA; V gene: TRBV19; J gene: TRBJ1-6; CDR3 protein: ASSPQEASGSPLH
clone size: once; V gene: TRBV28; J gene: TRBJ2-5; CDR3 protein: ASRPSGGGETQY
clone size: many; V gene: TRBV7-2; J gene: TRBJ2-3; CDR3 protein: ASSLVNTDTQY
clone size: many; V gene: TRBV7-8; J gene: TRBJ2-7; CDR3 protein: ASSLAGGISYEQY